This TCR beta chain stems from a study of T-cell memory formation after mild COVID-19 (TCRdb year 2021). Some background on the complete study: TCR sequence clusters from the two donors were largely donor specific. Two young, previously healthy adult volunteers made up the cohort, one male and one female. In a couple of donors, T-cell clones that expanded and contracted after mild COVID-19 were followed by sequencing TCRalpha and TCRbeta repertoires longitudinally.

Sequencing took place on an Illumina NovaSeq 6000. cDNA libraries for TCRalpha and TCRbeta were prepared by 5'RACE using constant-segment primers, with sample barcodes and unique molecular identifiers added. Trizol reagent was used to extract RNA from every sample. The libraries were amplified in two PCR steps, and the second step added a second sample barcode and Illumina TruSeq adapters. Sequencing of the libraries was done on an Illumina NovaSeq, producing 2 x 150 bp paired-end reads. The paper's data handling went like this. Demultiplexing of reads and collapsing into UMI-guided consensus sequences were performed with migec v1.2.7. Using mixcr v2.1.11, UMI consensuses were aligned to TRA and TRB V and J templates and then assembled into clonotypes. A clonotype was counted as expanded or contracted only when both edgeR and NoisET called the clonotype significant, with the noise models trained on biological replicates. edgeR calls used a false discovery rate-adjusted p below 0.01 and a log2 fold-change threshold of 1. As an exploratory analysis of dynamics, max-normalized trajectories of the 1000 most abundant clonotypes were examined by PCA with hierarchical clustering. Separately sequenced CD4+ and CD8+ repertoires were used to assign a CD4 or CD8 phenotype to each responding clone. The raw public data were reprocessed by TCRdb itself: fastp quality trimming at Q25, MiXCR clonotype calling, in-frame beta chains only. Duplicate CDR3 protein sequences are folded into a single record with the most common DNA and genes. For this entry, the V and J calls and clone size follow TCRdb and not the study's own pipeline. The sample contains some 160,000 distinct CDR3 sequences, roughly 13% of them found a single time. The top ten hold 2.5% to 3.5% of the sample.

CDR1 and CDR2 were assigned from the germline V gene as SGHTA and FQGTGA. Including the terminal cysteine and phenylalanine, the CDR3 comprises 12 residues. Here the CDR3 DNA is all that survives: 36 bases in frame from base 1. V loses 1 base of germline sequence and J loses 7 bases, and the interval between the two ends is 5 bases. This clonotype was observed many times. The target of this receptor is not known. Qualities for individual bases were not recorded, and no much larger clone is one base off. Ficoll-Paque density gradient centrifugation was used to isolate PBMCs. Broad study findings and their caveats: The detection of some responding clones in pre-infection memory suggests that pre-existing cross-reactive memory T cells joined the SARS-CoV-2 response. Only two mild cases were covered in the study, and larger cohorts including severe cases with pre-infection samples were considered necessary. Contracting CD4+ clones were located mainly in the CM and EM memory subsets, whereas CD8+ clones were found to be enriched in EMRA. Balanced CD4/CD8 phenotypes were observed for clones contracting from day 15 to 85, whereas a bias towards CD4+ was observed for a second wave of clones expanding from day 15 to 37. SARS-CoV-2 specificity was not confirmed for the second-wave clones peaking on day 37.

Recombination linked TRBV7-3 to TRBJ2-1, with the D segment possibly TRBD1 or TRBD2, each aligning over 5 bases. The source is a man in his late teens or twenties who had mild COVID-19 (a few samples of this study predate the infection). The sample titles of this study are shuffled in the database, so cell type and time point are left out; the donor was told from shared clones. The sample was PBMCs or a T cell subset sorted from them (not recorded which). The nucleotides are TGTGCCAGCAGCTTAAGGGGGAATGAGCAGTTCTTC. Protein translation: CASSLRGNEQFF.